Described below is a single TCR beta chain sequence and its context. The target antigen is unknown. This entry comes from a study of cytomegalovirus exposure and HLA in healthy donors. Whole-study results and caveats: The sole available immune exposure information was CMV serostatus. On later analysis, the bulk of CMV-associated TCR beta chains appeared to be HLA-restricted.

In the PCR, 60 Vbeta and 13 Jbeta primers were used. Generated by immunoSEQ multiplex PCR, the TCRdb table keeps only in-frame clones and is missing some. The table lists 150,000 or so clones, about 77% of them singletons. After removal of 3 bases from V and 0 bases from J, the junction contained 5 bases not matched to a gene. Germline V CDR1 and CDR2: PRHDT, FYEKMQ (reference sequence). The CDR3 has 16 residues. This sequence joins TRBV13 and TRBJ2-1, with 7 bases aligning to TRBD2. The sequence was collected from a man between 18 and 35 years old in good health and CMV-seropositive. Sequenced input: PBMCs. The CDR3 reads CASSLGGSSSYNEQFF. The CDR3 DNA follows: TGTGCCAGCAGCTTGGGAGGGTCCAGCTCCTACAATGAGCAGTTCTTC.